This entry features one TCR beta chain sequence. Its antigen is not known. The entirety of the isolated RNA underwent reverse transcription, so expressed TCRB transcripts were sequenced. Clones were sequenced by immunoSEQ multiplex PCR, and TCRdb holds only the in-frame ones, with some missing. The sample holds some 99,000 clones, about two fifths seen once. The data are from a study of beta chain features in type 1 diabetes. Overall study context: What patients shared with healthy donors was a similar profile of age, gender and cell yields.

Study-level points and caveats: The similarity of naive, central memory and Treg TCRB repertoires appeared greater among patients than among healthy donors. Researchers report that Type 1 diabetes patients had moderately but significantly shorter TCRB CDR3s across all four CD4+ subsets.

One heparinised blood draw averaging about 120 mL was given by each donor. This CDR3 contains 15 residues. V lost 0 bases and J lost 9; bases outside the gene matches: 5. CDR1 and CDR2 (germline): MNHEY, SVGAGI. The origin of this receptor is a woman aged 18-35 years in good health. The chain is built from TRBV6-5 and TRBJ2-1; 10 bases map to TRBD1. The specimen was stem cell memory CD4+ T cells from blood. CDR3 amino acids: CASSYSRDRGSEQFF. CDR3 bases: TGTGCCAGCAGTTACTCCCGGGACAGGGGTAGTGAGCAGTTCTTC.